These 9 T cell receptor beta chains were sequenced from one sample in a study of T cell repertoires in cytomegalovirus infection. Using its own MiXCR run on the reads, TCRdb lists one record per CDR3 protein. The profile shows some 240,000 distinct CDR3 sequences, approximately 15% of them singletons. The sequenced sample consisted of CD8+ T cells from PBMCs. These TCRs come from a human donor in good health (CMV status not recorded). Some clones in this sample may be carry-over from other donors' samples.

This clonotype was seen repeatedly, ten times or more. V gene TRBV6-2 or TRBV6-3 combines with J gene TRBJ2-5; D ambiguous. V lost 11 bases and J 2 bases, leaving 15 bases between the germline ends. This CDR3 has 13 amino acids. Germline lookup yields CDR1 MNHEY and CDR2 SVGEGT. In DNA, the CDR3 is TGTGCCGGGTCGCCAGAGCCTCAAGAGACCCAGTACTTC. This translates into CAGSPEPQETQYF.

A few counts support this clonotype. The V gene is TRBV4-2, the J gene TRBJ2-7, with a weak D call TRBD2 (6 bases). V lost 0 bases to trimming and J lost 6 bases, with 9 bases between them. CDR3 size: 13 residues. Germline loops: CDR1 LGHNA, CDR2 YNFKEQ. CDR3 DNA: TGTGCCAGCAGCCAAGATGACGGGGGCGAGCAGTACTTC. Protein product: CASSQDDGGEQYF.

The CDR3 spells CASRSQGSPLHF. The CDR3 nucleotides read TGTGCCAGTAGGTCCCAGGGATCACCCCTCCACTTT. The chain has TRBV19 and TRBJ1-6, with D possibly matching TRBD1 (5 bases). Germline values: CDR1 LNHDA, CDR2 SQIVND (reference sequence). Between the trimmed V and J ends, which lost 6 bases and 10 bases, there was a span of 10 bases. This CDR3 region has 12 residues.

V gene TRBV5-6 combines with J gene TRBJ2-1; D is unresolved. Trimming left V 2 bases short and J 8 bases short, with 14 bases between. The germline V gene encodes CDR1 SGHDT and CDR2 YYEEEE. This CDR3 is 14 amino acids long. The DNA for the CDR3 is TGTGCCAGCAGCTTAGAAGTTGCCACCGATGAGCAGTTCTTC. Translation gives CASSLEVATDEQFF.

CDR3 nucleotides: TGTGCCAGCACTCTATATTATTCCTTCCGAAACCCCTCTGGGGCCAACGTCCTGACTTTC. This gives the protein CASTLYYSFRNPSGANVLTF. This chain uses TRBV11-2 with TRBJ2-6, with D unclear. V gave up 7 bases and J gave up 0 bases, with 25 bases separating them. In germline, CDR1 is SGHAT, CDR2 FQNNGV. This CDR3 comprises 20 residues.

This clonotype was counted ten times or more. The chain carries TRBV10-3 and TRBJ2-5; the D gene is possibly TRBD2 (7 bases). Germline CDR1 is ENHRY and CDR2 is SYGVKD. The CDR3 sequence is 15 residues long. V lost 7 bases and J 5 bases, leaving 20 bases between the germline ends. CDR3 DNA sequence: TGTGCCATCACCGCTTTGTGGGGGGGCCGGGAGACCCAGTACTTC. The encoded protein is CAITALWGGRETQYF.

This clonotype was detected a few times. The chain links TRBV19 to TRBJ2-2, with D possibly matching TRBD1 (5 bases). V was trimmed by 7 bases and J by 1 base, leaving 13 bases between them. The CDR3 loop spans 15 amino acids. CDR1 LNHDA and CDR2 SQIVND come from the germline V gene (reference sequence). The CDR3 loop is CASMISQGNTGELFF. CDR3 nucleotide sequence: TGTGCCAGTATGATAAGCCAGGGGAACACCGGGGAGCTGTTTTTT.

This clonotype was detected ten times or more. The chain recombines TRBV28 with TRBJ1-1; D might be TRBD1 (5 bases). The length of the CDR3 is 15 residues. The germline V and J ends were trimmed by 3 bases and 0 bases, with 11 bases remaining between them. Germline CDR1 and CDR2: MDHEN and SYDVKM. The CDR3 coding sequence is TGTGCCAGCAGTTTCCCGCAGGGATTGAACACTGAAGCTTTCTTT. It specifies CASSFPQGLNTEAFF.

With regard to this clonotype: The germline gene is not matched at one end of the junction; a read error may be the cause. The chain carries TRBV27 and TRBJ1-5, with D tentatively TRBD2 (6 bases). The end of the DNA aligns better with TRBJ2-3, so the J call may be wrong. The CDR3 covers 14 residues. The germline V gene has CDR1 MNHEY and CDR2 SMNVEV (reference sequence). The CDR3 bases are TGTGCCTGCAGGGAGGACAACCTCAATCAGCCCCAGTATTTT. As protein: CACREDNLNQPQYF.